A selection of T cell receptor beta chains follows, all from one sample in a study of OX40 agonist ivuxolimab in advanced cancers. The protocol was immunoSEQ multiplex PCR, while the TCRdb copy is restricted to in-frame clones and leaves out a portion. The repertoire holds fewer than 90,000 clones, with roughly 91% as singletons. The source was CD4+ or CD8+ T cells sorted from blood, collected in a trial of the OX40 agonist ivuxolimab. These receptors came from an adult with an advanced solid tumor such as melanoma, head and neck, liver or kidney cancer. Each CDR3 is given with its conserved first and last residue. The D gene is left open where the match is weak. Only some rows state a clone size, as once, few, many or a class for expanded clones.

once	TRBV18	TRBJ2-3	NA	CASSQRNTDTQYF	TGTGCCAGCTCACAGAGGAACACAGATACGCAGTATTTT
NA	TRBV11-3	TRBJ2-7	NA	CASSLNTAEQYF	TGTGCCAGCAGCTTAAACACGGCGGAGCAGTACTTC
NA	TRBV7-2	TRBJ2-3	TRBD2	CASSLDLTSGTDTQYF	TGTGCCAGCAGCTTAGACCTTACTAGCGGAACAGATACGCAGTATTTT
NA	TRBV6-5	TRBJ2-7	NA	CASRRGPSYEQYF	TGTGCCAGCAGGAGGGGCCCCTCCTACGAGCAGTACTTC
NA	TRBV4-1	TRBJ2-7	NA	CASSLLVGVVSYEQYF	TGCGCCAGCAGCCTCCTGGTGGGGGTTGTATCCTACGAGCAGTACTTC
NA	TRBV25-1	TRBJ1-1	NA	CASSPHFQNTEAFF	TGTGCCAGCAGTCCCCATTTTCAGAACACTGAAGCTTTCTTT
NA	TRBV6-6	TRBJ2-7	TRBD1	CASSYMTGDEQYF	TGTGCCAGCAGTTACATGACAGGGGATGAGCAGTACTTC
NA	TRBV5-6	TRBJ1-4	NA	CASSLLGSSRGLFF	TGTGCCAGCAGCTTGCTGGGCTCATCCCGGGGACTGTTTTTT
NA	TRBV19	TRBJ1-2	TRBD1	CASSITGGGDYGYTF	TGTGCCAGTAGTATAACTGGAGGGGGCGACTATGGCTACACCTTC
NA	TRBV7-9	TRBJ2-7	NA	CASSLGAQGGYEQYF	TGTGCCAGCAGCTTAGGAGCACAGGGAGGATACGAGCAGTACTTC
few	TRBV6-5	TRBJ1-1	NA	CASSKLPASEAFF	TGTGCCAGCAGTAAGTTGCCCGCGTCTGAAGCTTTCTTT
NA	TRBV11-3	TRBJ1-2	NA	CASSPGANYGYTF	TGTGCCAGCAGCCCAGGGGCAAACTATGGCTACACCTTC
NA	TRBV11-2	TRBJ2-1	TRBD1	CASSLWGQGNEQFF	TGTGCCAGCAGCTTATGGGGACAGGGCAATGAGCAGTTCTTC
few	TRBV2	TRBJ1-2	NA	CASSGVIYGYTF	TGTGCCAGCAGCGGGGTGATCTATGGCTACACCTTC
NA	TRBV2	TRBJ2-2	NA	CASRTSLNTGELFF	TGTGCCAGCAGGACTAGTTTGAACACCGGGGAGCTGTTTTTT
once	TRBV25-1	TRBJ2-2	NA	CASSESNPKLRPGELFF	TGTGCCAGCAGTGAATCAAATCCTAAACTACGCCCCGGGGAGCTGTTTTTT
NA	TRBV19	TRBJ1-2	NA	CASSIGQGNGYTF	TGTGCCAGTAGTATAGGGCAGGGGAACGGCTACACCTTC
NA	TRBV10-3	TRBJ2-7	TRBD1	CAISPGQGASGEQYF	TGTGCCATCAGCCCCGGACAGGGGGCGTCAGGTGAGCAGTACTTC
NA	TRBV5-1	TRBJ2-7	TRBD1	CASSLSGTGWYEQYF	TGCGCCAGCAGCTTGTCCGGGACAGGGTGGTACGAGCAGTACTTC
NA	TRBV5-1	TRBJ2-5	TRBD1	CASSVIPGQGETQYF	TGCGCCAGCAGCGTAATCCCGGGACAGGGTGAGACCCAGTACTTC
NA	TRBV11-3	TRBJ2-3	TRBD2	CASSFGGRVYPTDTQYF	TGTGCCAGCAGCTTTGGCGGGAGGGTTTACCCCACAGATACGCAGTATTTT
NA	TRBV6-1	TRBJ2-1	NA	CASSRDFSSYNEQFF	TGTGCCAGCAGCCGGGACTTTTCCTCCTACAATGAGCAGTTCTTC
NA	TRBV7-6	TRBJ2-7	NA	CASSLWAAQQYF	TGTGCCAGCAGCTTATGGGCCGCGCAGCAGTACTTC
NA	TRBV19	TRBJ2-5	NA	CASGSRKETQYF	TGTGCCAGCGGGAGCCGAAAAGAGACCCAGTACTTC
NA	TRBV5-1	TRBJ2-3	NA	CASSPGDRGSTDTQYF	TGCGCCAGCAGCCCAGGGGACCGTGGGAGCACAGATACGCAGTATTTT
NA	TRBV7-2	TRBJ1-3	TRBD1	CASSWDSLLSGNTIYF	TGTGCCAGCAGCTGGGACAGTCTACTCTCTGGAAACACCATATATTTT
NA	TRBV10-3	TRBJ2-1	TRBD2	CAAGTSGRRAYNEQFF	TGTGCCGCAGGGACTAGCGGGAGACGTGCCTACAATGAGCAGTTCTTC
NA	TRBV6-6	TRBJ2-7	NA	CASSIMGGHEQYF	TGTGCCAGCAGTATAATGGGGGGCCACGAGCAGTACTTC
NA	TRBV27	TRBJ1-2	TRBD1	CASSTTTIPGQGTTNYGYTF	TGTGCCAGCTCAACTACTACAATCCCGGGACAGGGAACAACTAACTATGGCTACACCTTC
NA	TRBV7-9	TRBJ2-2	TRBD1	CASSPGQVGSTGELFF	TGTGCCAGCAGCCCAGGACAGGTGGGAAGCACCGGGGAGCTGTTTTTT
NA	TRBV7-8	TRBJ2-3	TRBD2	CASSLALSGGSADTQYF	TGTGCCAGCAGCTTAGCCCTTAGCGGGGGCTCGGCAGATACGCAGTATTTT
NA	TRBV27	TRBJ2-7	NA	CASSFEGRLAWSEQYF	TGTGCCAGCAGTTTCGAGGGACGGCTGGCTTGGAGCGAGCAGTACTTC
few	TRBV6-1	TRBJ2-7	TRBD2	CASSEALGGPAYEQYF	TGTGCCAGCAGTGAAGCGCTGGGAGGGCCAGCCTACGAGCAGTACTTC
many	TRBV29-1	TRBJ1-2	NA	CSVNGGYSGYTF	TGCAGCGTTAACGGGGGCTATAGTGGCTACACCTTC
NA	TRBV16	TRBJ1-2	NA	CASSQLTGLDGYTF	TGTGCCAGCAGCCAACTAACAGGTCTGGATGGCTACACCTTC
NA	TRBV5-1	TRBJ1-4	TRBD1	CASSSDPNRGEKLFF	TGCGCCAGCAGCTCGGATCCTAACAGGGGTGAAAAACTGTTTTTT
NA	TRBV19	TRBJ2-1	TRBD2	CASSIASGMGEQFF	TGTGCCAGTAGTATAGCCAGCGGGATGGGTGAGCAGTTCTTC
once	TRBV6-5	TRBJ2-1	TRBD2	CASSSGTSQTYNEQFF	TGTGCCAGCAGTTCCGGGACTAGCCAAACTTACAATGAGCAGTTCTTC
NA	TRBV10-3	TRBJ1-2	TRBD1	CAIRNQAGTGMDGYTF	TGTGCCATCAGAAACCAGGCCGGGACAGGGATGGATGGCTACACCTTC
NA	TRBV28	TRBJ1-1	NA	CASSLQPRNTEAFF	TGTGCCAGCAGTTTACAACCGCGGAACACTGAAGCTTTCTTT
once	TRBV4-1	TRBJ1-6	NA	CASSQPLVRAGVNSPLHF	TGCGCCAGCAGCCAACCTCTGGTTCGGGCAGGGGTTAATTCACCCCTCCACTTT
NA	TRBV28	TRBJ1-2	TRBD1	CASSPPDRGQRGYTF	TGTGCCAGCAGTCCGCCTGACAGGGGGCAGAGGGGCTACACCTTC
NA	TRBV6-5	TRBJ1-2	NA	CASSSRQANYGYTF	TGTGCCAGCAGTTCCCGACAAGCTAACTATGGCTACACCTTC
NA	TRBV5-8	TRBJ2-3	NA	CASSLGLGGSSGTQYF	TGTGCCAGCAGCTTGGGGCTAGGGGGGAGCTCGGGTACGCAGTATTTT
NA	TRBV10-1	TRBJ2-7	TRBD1	CASSRDRGPYEQYF	TGCGCCAGCAGCCGGGACAGGGGGCCCTACGAGCAGTACTTC
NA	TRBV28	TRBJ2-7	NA	CASRSGYSYEQYF	TGTGCCAGCAGAAGTGGGTACTCCTACGAGCAGTACTTC
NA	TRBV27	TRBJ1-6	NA	CASSADPGSYNSPLHF	TGTGCCAGCAGTGCGGACCCCGGGAGCTATAATTCACCCCTCCACTTT
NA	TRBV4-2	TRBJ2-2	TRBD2	CASSHLQGAGVGKGAGELFF	TGTGCCAGCAGCCACCTTCAAGGAGCGGGAGTGGGAAAGGGTGCCGGGGAGCTGTTTTTT
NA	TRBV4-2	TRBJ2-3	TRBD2	CASSQEGWTSGARSSEYF	TGTGCCAGCAGCCAAGAAGGGTGGACTAGCGGGGCCAGGTCGTCGGAGTATTTT
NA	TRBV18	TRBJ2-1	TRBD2	CASSSGGLYNEQFF	TGTGCCAGCTCATCGGGGGGGCTCTACAATGAGCAGTTCTTC
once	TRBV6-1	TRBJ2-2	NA	CASSEIVGTGELFF	TGTGCCAGCAGTGAGATAGTAGGTACCGGGGAGCTGTTTTTT
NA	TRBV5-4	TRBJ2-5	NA	CASSLALRETQYF	TGTGCCAGCAGCTTGGCTTTGCGAGAGACCCAGTACTTC
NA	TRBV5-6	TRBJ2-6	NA	CASSLPGSGANVLTF	TGTGCCAGCAGCCTACCTGGCTCTGGGGCCAACGTCCTGACTTTC